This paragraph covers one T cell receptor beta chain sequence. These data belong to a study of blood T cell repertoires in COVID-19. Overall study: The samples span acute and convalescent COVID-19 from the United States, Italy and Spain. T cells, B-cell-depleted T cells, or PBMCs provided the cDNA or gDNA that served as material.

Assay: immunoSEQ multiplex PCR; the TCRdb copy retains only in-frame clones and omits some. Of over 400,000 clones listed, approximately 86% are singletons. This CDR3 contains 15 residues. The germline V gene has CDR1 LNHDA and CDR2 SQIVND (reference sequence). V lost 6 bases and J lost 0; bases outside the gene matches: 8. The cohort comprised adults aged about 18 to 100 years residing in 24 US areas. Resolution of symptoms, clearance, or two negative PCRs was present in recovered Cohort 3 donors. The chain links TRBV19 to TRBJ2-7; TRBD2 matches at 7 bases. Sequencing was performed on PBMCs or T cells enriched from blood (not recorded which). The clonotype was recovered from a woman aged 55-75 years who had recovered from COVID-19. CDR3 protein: CASSRREGSSYEQYF. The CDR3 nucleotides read TGTGCCAGTAGCCGGAGGGAGGGGAGCTCCTACGAGCAGTACTTC.